This T cell receptor beta chain was captured in a study of blood T cell repertoires in COVID-19. Study-wide background: Donors in the United States, Italy and Spain gave samples during acute or convalescent COVID-19. T cells, B-cell-depleted T cells, or PBMCs provided the cDNA or gDNA that served as material.

The CDR3 runs to 14 residues. V was cut by 0 bases and J by 4 bases, with 9 bases left in between. CDR1 is MGHRA, CDR2 YSYEKL, per germline. Original data processing: Amplifying reference gene primers gave estimates of nucleated cell counts. Some clones are missing from TCRdb's copy, which holds only in-frame ones; the method was immunoSEQ multiplex PCR. V, J and clone size are those of that table, while D and trimming were read from the DNA. The sample lists roughly 150,000 clones, about 80% occurring once. The gene calls are TRBV4-1 and TRBJ2-5; D unresolved. Sequenced material: peripheral blood. This TCR was sampled from an elderly woman with acute or convalescent COVID-19. DNA for the CDR3: TGCGCCAGCAGCCAAGAGCCGGTGATAGAGACCCAGTACTTC. This codes for CASSQEPVIETQYF.